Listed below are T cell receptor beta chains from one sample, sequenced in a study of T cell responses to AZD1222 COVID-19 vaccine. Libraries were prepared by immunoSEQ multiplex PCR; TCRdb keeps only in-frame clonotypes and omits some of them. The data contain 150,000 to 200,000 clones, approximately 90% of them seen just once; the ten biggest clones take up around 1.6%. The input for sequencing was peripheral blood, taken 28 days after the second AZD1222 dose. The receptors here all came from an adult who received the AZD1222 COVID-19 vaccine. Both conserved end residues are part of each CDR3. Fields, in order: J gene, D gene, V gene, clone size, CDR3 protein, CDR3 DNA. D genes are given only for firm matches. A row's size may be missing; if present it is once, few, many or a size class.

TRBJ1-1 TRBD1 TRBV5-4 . CASSLMAGGTVDTEAFF TGTGCCAGCAGCTTGATGGCAGGGGGCACGGTTGACACTGAAGCTTTCTTT
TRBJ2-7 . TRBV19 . CASSINEAYEQYF TGTGCCAGTAGTATTAATGAAGCCTACGAGCAGTACTTC
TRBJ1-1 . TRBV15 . CATSPRVGRNTEAFF TGTGCCACCAGCCCTAGGGTAGGGCGGAACACTGAAGCTTTCTTT
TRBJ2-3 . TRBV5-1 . CASSLAGGITDTQYF TGCGCCAGCAGCTTGGCGGGCGGGATCACAGATACGCAGTATTTT
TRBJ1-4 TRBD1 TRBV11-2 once CASSVRTGGLSEKLFF TGTGCCAGCAGCGTTAGGACAGGGGGTCTAAGTGAAAAACTGTTTTTT
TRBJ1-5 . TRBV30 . CAWGANNQPQHF TGTGCCTGGGGGGCCAACAATCAGCCCCAGCATTTT
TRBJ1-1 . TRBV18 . CASSPDRLLNTEAFF TGTGCCAGCTCACCGGACAGACTACTGAACACTGAAGCTTTCTTT
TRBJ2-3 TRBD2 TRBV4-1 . CASSLYSGRAEDTQYF TGCGCCAGCAGCCTCTATAGCGGGAGGGCCGAAGATACGCAGTATTTT
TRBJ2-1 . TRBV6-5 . CATIVGGTSYNEQFF TGTGCCACCATAGTTGGAGGGACCTCCTACAATGAGCAGTTCTTC
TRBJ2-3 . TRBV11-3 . CASSFQVLDTQYF TGTGCCAGCAGCTTTCAGGTGCTTGATACGCAGTATTTT
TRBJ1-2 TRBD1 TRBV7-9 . CASSAWTGRLDYGYTF TGTGCCAGCAGCGCATGGACAGGGAGACTGGACTATGGCTACACCTTC
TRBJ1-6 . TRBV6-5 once CASSYGASPLHF TGTGCCAGCAGTTACGGTGCTTCACCCCTCCACTTT
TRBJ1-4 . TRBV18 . CASSRPNEKLFF TGTGCCAGCTCGAGACCTAATGAAAAACTGTTTTTT
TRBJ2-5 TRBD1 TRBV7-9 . CASSIPGQGSETQYF TGTGCCAGCAGCATCCCGGGACAGGGATCTGAGACCCAGTACTTC
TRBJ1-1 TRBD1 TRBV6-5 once CASSYGSGQGYPEAFF TGTGCCAGCAGTTACGGGTCGGGACAGGGGTATCCTGAAGCTTTCTTT
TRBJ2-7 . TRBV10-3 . CAISESPPGDPYEQYF TGTGCCATCAGTGAGTCCCCTCCAGGGGATCCCTACGAGCAGTACTTC
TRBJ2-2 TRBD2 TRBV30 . CAWTVPGGETGELFF TGTGCCTGGACGGTCCCGGGGGGAGAAACCGGGGAGCTGTTTTTT
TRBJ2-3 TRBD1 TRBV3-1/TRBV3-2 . CASSQRDRGRTDTQYF TGTGCCAGCAGCCAACGGGACAGGGGGCGCACAGATACGCAGTATTTT
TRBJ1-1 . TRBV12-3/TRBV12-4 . CASGLQVNTEAFF TGTGCCAGCGGGCTACAGGTGAACACTGAAGCTTTCTTT
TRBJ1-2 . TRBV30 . CAWSQDRANYGYTF TGTGCCTGGAGCCAAGACAGAGCTAACTATGGCTACACCTTC
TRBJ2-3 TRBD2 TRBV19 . CASSMELAGVTDTQYF TGTGCCAGTAGTATGGAACTAGCGGGGGTCACAGATACGCAGTATTTT
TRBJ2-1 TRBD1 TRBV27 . CASSYRGPNNEQFF TGTGCCAGCAGTTACAGGGGGCCCAACAATGAGCAGTTCTTC
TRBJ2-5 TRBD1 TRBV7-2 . CASSILRTGGQETQYF TGTGCCAGCAGCATATTACGGACAGGGGGACAAGAGACCCAGTACTTC
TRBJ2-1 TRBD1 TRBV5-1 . CASSTGQGVYNEQFF TGCGCCAGCAGCACGGGACAGGGAGTTTACAATGAGCAGTTCTTC
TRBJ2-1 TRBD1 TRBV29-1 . CSGLRRDSNEQFF TGCAGCGGACTTCGCCGGGACAGCAATGAGCAGTTCTTC
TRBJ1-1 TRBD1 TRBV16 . CASRNTGGNTEAFF TGTGCCAGCCGAAATACAGGGGGGAACACTGAAGCTTTCTTT
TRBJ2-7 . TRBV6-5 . CASLSQDGPYEQYF TGTGCCAGCCTGTCCCAAGACGGCCCCTACGAGCAGTACTTC
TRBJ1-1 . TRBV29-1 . CSVAGTMNTEAFF TGCAGCGTTGCCGGGACGATGAACACTGAAGCTTTCTTT
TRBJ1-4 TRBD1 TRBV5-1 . CASSLGDRENEKLFF TGCGCCAGCAGCTTGGGGGACAGGGAAAATGAAAAACTGTTTTTT
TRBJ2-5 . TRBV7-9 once CASSPHRAPAGETQYF TGTGCCAGCAGCCCCCACAGGGCCCCAGCGGGGGAGACCCAGTACTTC
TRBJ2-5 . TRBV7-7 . CASSFGGHAAQYF TGTGCTAGCAGCTTTGGGGGGCACGCGGCCCAGTACTTC
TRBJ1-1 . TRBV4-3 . CASSLDGGNTEAFF TGCGCCAGCAGCCTTGATGGGGGGAACACTGAAGCTTTCTTT
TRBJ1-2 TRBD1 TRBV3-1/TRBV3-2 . CASSHVRQGASENYGYTF TGTGCCAGCAGCCACGTAAGACAGGGGGCTAGTGAGAACTATGGCTACACCTTC
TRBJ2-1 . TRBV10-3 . CAISDAGLVEFF TGTGCCATCAGTGACGCGGGTCTCGTGGAGTTCTTC
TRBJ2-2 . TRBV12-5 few CASGFYTDTGELFF TGTGCTAGTGGTTTTTACACCGACACCGGGGAGCTGTTTTTT
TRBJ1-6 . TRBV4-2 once CASSQAPHGGARNSPLHF TGTGCCAGCAGCCAAGCTCCCCACGGGGGGGCGCGTAATTCACCCCTCCACTTT
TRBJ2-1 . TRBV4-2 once CASSQDQGTSSYNEQFF TGTGCCAGCAGCCAAGATCAGGGAACAAGCTCCTACAATGAGCAGTTCTTC
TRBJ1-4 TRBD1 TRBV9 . CASSPSTGGRSNEKLFF TGTGCCAGCAGTCCCTCGACAGGGGGTAGATCTAATGAAAAACTGTTTTTT
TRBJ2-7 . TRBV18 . CASSPGQGFYEQYF TGTGCCAGCTCACCAGGACAAGGCTTTTACGAGCAGTACTTC
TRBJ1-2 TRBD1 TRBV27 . CASRGQGSGYTF TGTGCCAGCAGGGGACAGGGTAGCGGCTACACCTTC
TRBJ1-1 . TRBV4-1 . CASSLQGNTEAFF TGCGCCAGCAGCCTACAGGGGAACACTGAAGCTTTCTTT
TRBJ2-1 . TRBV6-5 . CASSSGAGLYNEQFF TGTGCCAGCAGTTCCGGGGCAGGGCTCTACAATGAGCAGTTCTTC
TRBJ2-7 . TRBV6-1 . CASSEGVWVYEQYF TGTGCCAGCAGTGAAGGAGTGTGGGTTTACGAGCAGTACTTC
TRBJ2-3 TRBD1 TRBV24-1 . CATSDPGTETDTQYF TGTGCCACCAGTGACCCCGGGACAGAGACAGATACGCAGTATTTT
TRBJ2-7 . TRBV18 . CASSPVQVRSYEQYF TGTGCCAGCTCACCAGTGCAGGTCCGGTCCTACGAGCAGTACTTC
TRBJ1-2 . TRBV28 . CASSGFYGYTF TGTGCCAGCAGCGGTTTTTATGGCTACACCTTC
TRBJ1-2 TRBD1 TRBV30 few CAWSVQGRSGYTF TGTGCCTGGAGTGTACAGGGGCGTTCCGGCTACACCTTC
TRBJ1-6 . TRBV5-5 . CASSLHGADRNSPLHF TGTGCCAGCAGTCTCCACGGGGCTGACCGTAATTCACCCCTCCACTTT
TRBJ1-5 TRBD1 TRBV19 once CASSMLTGGGQPQHF TGTGCCAGTAGTATGCTCACAGGGGGAGGGCAGCCCCAGCATTTT
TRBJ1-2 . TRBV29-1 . CSVLWGAYGYTF TGCAGCGTTCTTTGGGGAGCCTATGGCTACACCTTC
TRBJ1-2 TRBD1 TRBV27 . CASRGQGNYGYTF TGTGCCAGCAGAGGACAGGGGAACTATGGCTACACCTTC